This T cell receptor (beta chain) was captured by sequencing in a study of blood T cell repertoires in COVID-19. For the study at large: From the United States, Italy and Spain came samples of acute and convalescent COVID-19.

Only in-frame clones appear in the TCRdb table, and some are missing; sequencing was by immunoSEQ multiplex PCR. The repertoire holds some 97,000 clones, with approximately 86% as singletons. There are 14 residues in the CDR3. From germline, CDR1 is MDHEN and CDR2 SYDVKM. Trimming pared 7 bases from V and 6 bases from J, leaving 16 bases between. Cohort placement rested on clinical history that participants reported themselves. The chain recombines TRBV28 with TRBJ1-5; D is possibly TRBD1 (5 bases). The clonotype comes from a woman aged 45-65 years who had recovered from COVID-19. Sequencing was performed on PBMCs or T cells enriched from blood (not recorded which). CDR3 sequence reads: CASTSWGGGQPQHF. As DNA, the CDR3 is TGTGCCAGCACCTCATGGGGCGGGGGTCAGCCCCAGCATTTT.